Listed below are T cell receptor beta chains from one sample, sequenced in a study of blood T cell repertoires in COVID-19. Repertoires were generated with immunoSEQ multiplex PCR, while TCRdb's copy carries only in-frame clones and drops some. This sample has about 130,000 clones, with approximately 86% found just once. Sequences were obtained from peripheral blood. These receptors came from a woman in her 70s with COVID-19, enrolled during active disease. Both conserved end residues are part of each CDR3. The D gene is left open where the match is weak. Clone size, where shown, is once, few, many, or a class for clones that have expanded.

J gene | clone size | V gene | D gene | CDR3 protein | CDR3 DNA
TRBJ1-1 | . | TRBV7-8 | TRBD1 | CASSLSDRAGAFF | TGTGCCAGCAGCTTATCCGACAGGGCTGGGGCTTTCTTT
TRBJ1-1 | once | TRBV5-4 | TRBD1 | CASSYLQGSSEAFF | TGTGCCAGCAGCTACCTACAGGGGAGTTCTGAAGCTTTCTTT
TRBJ1-1 | . | TRBV18 | TRBD1 | CASSPGQGQKNTEAFF | TGTGCCAGCTCACCAGGACAGGGGCAGAAGAACACTGAAGCTTTCTTT
TRBJ2-3 | few | TRBV14 | . | CASSPELQTGKGGTQYF | TGTGCCAGCAGCCCCGAATTACAGACCGGGAAAGGGGGTACGCAGTATTTT
TRBJ1-4 | . | TRBV6-1 | . | CASSEFRGAAEKLFF | TGTGCCAGCAGTGAGTTCCGGGGGGCCGCTGAAAAACTGTTTTTT
TRBJ1-2 | . | TRBV28 | TRBD1 | CASSAGGDYGYTF | TGTGCCAGCAGCGCAGGGGGCGACTATGGCTACACCTTC
TRBJ1-5 | . | TRBV5-5 | . | CASSLASGPQHF | TGTGCCAGCAGCTTGGCCTCCGGGCCCCAGCATTTT
TRBJ2-7 | . | TRBV5-1 | . | CASSLDGTGGEQYF | TGCGCCAGCAGCTTGGACGGGACTGGGGGCGAGCAGTACTTC
TRBJ1-5 | . | TRBV28 | . | CASSFGGRQPQHF | TGTGCCAGCAGTTTTGGGGGGAGGCAGCCCCAGCATTTT
TRBJ1-1 | . | TRBV15 | TRBD1 | CATSPTGRDTEAFF | TGTGCCACCTCGCCGACAGGGCGGGACACTGAAGCTTTCTTT
TRBJ1-1 | . | TRBV24-1 | TRBD1 | CATSGSTGATNTEAFF | TGTGCCACCAGTGGATCTACAGGGGCTACGAACACTGAAGCTTTCTTT
TRBJ2-7 | . | TRBV3-1/TRBV3-2 | . | CASSQVLTSYEQYF | TGTGCCAGCAGCCAAGTTCTCACATCCTACGAGCAGTACTTC
TRBJ1-1 | . | TRBV3-1/TRBV3-2 | . | CASSRTGYTEAFF | TGTGCCAGCAGTCGAACAGGGTACACTGAAGCTTTCTTT
TRBJ1-1 | . | TRBV6-2/TRBV6-3 | TRBD1 | CASSPARTGTTEAFF | TGTGCCAGCAGTCCCGCCCGGACAGGAACCACTGAAGCTTTCTTT
TRBJ1-4 | . | TRBV30 | . | CAWSVGLRNEKLFF | TGTGCCTGGAGTGTGGGCCTCCGTAATGAAAAACTGTTTTTT
TRBJ1-3 | . | TRBV28 | TRBD1 | CASSLDRDRRTGNTIYF | TGTGCCAGCAGTCTCGACCGGGACAGGAGAACTGGAAACACCATATATTTT
TRBJ2-3 | . | TRBV4-2 | TRBD2 | CASSQDSVSGGKSTQYF | TGTGCCAGCAGCCAAGATAGCGTAAGCGGGGGTAAGAGTACGCAGTATTTT
TRBJ1-1 | . | TRBV10-3 | . | CAISESGGTEAFF | TGTGCCATCAGTGAGTCAGGGGGTACTGAAGCTTTCTTT
TRBJ2-1 | . | TRBV6-1 | TRBD2 | CASSEVSSGGPGNEQFF | TGTGCCAGCAGTGAGGTTTCTAGCGGGGGGCCGGGAAATGAGCAGTTCTTC
TRBJ1-4 | . | TRBV15 | . | CATSRVTGLSEKLFF | TGTGCCACCAGCAGAGTTACAGGGTTAAGTGAAAAACTGTTTTTT
TRBJ2-6 | . | TRBV5-4 | . | CASTAGSGANVLTF | TGTGCCAGCACCGCAGGGTCCGGGGCCAACGTCCTGACTTTC
TRBJ1-6 | . | TRBV27 | . | CASSGRTGTSSPLHF | TGTGCCAGCAGTGGAAGAACAGGGACGAGTTCACCCCTCCACTTT
TRBJ2-7 | . | TRBV18 | TRBD2 | CASSPPGGLSYEQYF | TGTGCCAGCTCCCCGCCTGGGGGACTAAGCTACGAGCAGTACTTC
TRBJ1-1 | few | TRBV2 | . | CASSEQGGEYTEAFF | TGTGCCAGCAGTGAGCAAGGGGGGGAGTACACTGAAGCTTTCTTT
TRBJ1-6 | . | TRBV27 | TRBD1 | CASSLSKSTGTGDSPLHF | TGTGCCAGCAGTTTATCGAAGTCGACCGGGACAGGGGATTCACCCCTCCACTTT
TRBJ2-1 | . | TRBV5-1 | TRBD1 | CASSPGQGGFNEQFF | TGCGCCAGCAGCCCGGGACAGGGGGGGTTCAATGAGCAGTTCTTC
TRBJ2-3 | . | TRBV3-1/TRBV3-2 | TRBD2 | CASSLRAGGRTDTQYF | TGTGCCAGCAGCTTGCGAGCGGGGGGGCGCACAGATACGCAGTATTTT
TRBJ1-2 | . | TRBV10-3 | . | CAISGRESYGYTF | TGTGCCATCAGCGGAAGGGAGAGCTATGGCTACACCTTC
TRBJ2-3 | . | TRBV11-2 | TRBD2 | CASSSETSGGTDTQYF | TGTGCCAGCAGCTCCGAGACTAGCGGGGGCACAGATACGCAGTATTTT
TRBJ1-2 | . | TRBV7-7 | . | CASSLWDHRGYGYTF | TGTGCTAGCAGCTTATGGGATCACCGGGGCTATGGCTACACCTTC
TRBJ1-6 | . | TRBV28 | . | CASSFRALSPLHF | TGTGCCAGCAGTTTCCGTGCGCTTTCACCCCTCCACTTT
TRBJ1-2 | few | TRBV28 | TRBD1 | CASSLDRNNYGYTF | TGTGCCAGCAGCCTGGACAGGAACAACTATGGCTACACCTTC
TRBJ1-5 | . | TRBV11-2 | . | CASSLGAQPQHF | TGTGCCAGCAGCCTGGGGGCACAGCCCCAGCATTTT
TRBJ1-2 | . | TRBV7-9 | . | CASSLGANYGYTF | TGTGCCAGCAGCTTAGGAGCTAACTATGGCTACACCTTC
TRBJ2-3 | . | TRBV2 | . | CASRGRTTTDTQYF | TGTGCCAGCAGGGGCCGGACTACAACAGATACGCAGTATTTT
TRBJ2-5 | . | TRBV2 | TRBD2 | CASSSGTSGGGGRETQYF | TGTGCCAGCAGTTCCGGGACTAGCGGGGGCGGGGGGAGAGAGACCCAGTACTTC
TRBJ1-2 | . | TRBV6-5 | TRBD1 | CASSYGGQPYGYTF | TGTGCCAGCAGTTACGGGGGACAGCCGTATGGCTACACCTTC
TRBJ1-4 | . | TRBV7-9 | TRBD1 | CASSRDRGREKLFF | TGTGCCAGCAGCCGGGACAGGGGTAGGGAAAAACTGTTTTTT
TRBJ2-7 | . | TRBV6-6 | TRBD1 | CASSYSPGGRPHEQYF | TGTGCCAGCAGTTACTCTCCAGGGGGCAGGCCCCACGAGCAGTACTTC
TRBJ2-5 | . | TRBV19 | TRBD2 | CASSDGLAARQETQYF | TGTGCCAGTAGTGACGGACTAGCGGCCCGACAAGAGACCCAGTACTTC
TRBJ2-1 | . | TRBV7-2 | TRBD2 | CASSLAGLAGARDEQFF | TGTGCCAGCAGCTTAGCGGGACTAGCGGGGGCTAGGGATGAGCAGTTCTTC